This T cell receptor (beta chain) was captured by sequencing in a study of shared clonotypes between healthy human individuals. Study-level information: A donor's plate count was three for CD4 naive and three for CD4 memory; CD8 naive had two and CD8 memory one.

Cells designated naive CD8 were CD45RO-negative and were positively selected for CCR7, with terminally differentiated effector memory CD45RA+ cells excluded. Overall study results and limits: The study's rarefaction showed incomplete sorted-subset sequencing despite large depth. Only blood was sampled, and tissue TCR repertoires likely differ from blood ones.

As handled by the study authors: Without quality scores, immunoSEQ junctional reads could not be filtered like full-length reads. Repertoires were generated with immunoSEQ multiplex PCR, while TCRdb's copy carries only in-frame clones and drops some. The DNA gave D and trimming, while V, J and clone size come from that table. Among roughly 1,800,000 clones listed, roughly 95% were seen once. Regarding this clone: Its specificity is unknown.

The TCR comes from a man aged 18 to 29 in good health. Sequencing was performed on naive CD8+ T cells sorted from blood.

In nucleotides, the CDR3 is TGTGCCAGCAGTTTTTTCCTCGGACAGAACTATGGCTACACCTTC. Translated, it gives CASSFFLGQNYGYTF. V usage is TRBV28 and J usage is TRBJ1-2, with D maybe TRBD1 (6 bases). V was trimmed by 3 bases and J by 2 bases, leaving 13 bases between them. This CDR3 is built from 15 residues. CDR1 and CDR2 (germline): MDHEN, SYDVKM.